Shown below are 8 T cell receptor beta chains from a single sample sequenced in a study of T cells in Graves' hyperthyroidism and ophthalmopathy. The TCR beta CDR3 regions underwent amplification using RNA transcripts as the source. HTBI primers were employed in a first-round RT-PCR of the TCR CDR3. TCRdb fed the multiplex PCR reads into MiXCR, producing one record per CDR3 protein. Here the sample spans some 720,000 distinct CDR3 sequences, roughly 15% being singletons. Sequenced material: blood. The receptors here all came from a man younger than 35 with Graves' hyperthyroidism.

V gene TRBV6-2 or TRBV6-3 combines with J gene TRBJ2-7, with 14 bases matching TRBD2. Germline trimming cut 6 bases from V and 6 bases from J; bases unmatched to any gene: 10. The germline V gene encodes CDR1 MNHEY and CDR2 SVGEGT. The CDR3 extends over 16 amino acids. The CDR3 protein is CASRTSGRALDGEQYF. DNA for the CDR3: TGTGCCAGCAGGACTAGCGGGAGGGCCCTTGATGGCGAGCAGTACTTC.

This clonotype has more than one count but fewer than ten. The chain carries TRBV7-9 and TRBJ1-4, with D unresolved. Germline V CDR1 and CDR2: SEHNR, FQNEAQ (reference sequence). V dropped 3 bases and J dropped 5 bases, with 10 bases sitting between them. The CDR3 sequence is 14 residues long. DNA for the CDR3: TGTGCCAGCAGCTTCACCGGGGAAAATGAAAAACTGTTTTTT. Translation gives CASSFTGENEKLFF. Complete variable domain (other parts from reference TRBV7-9 and TRBJ1-4): DTGVSQNPRHKITKRGQNVTFRCDPISEHNRLYWYRQTLGQGPEFLTYFQNEAQLEKSRLLSDRFSAERPKGSFSTLEIQRTEQGDSAMYLCASSFTGENEKLFFGSGTQLSVL.

The chain uses TRBV20-1 and TRBJ2-3; no firm D call. CDR1 is DFQATT and CDR2 is SNEGSKA in the germline V gene (reference sequence). The CDR3 sequence is 15 residues long. The V and J ends lost 0 bases and 0 bases respectively, with 10 bases between them. CDR3 nucleotide sequence: TGCAGTGCTAGAGATCCCGGCAGGAGCACAGATACGCAGTATTTT. Its translation is CSARDPGRSTDTQYF.

This clonotype was counted at least ten times. The CDR3 loop is CASSLDGGEDTQYF. CDR3 nucleotides: TGTGCCAGCAGTTTGGATGGGGGGGAGGATACGCAGTATTTT. V gene TRBV12-3 or TRBV12-4 combines with J gene TRBJ2-3, with 7 bases lining up with TRBD2. The CDR3 has 14 amino acids. With 3 bases clipped from V and 6 bases from J, the junction kept 6 bases outside the gene matches.

This clonotype was picked up many times. This sequence joins TRBV18 and TRBJ1-5; no firm D call. V lost 3 bases to trimming and J lost 4 bases, with 10 bases between them. The CDR3 has 14 amino acids. CDR1 and CDR2 from the germline V gene are KGHSH and LQKENI. CDR3 region: CASSPNVLNQPQHF. The CDR3 nucleotides read TGTGCCAGCTCACCTAACGTGCTAAATCAGCCCCAGCATTTT.

The CDR3 nucleotides are TGTGCCAGCAGTGCAGACAGGGCGGGGGGGAATGAGCAGTTCTTC. Protein sequence: CASSADRAGGNEQFF. V gene TRBV2 combines with J gene TRBJ2-1, with TRBD2 matching over 9 bases. CDR1 is SNHLY and CDR2 is FYNNEI in the germline V gene. This CDR3 is 15 amino acids long. Losses at the gene ends were 4 bases for V and 7 bases for J; bases not matched to a gene: 8. The full variable domain, in which reference TRBV2 and TRBJ2-1 provide the parts outside the CDR3, is EPEVTQTPSHQVTQMGQEVILRCVPISNHLYFYWYRQILGQKVEFLVSFYNNEISEKSEIFDDQFSVERPDGSNFTLKIRSTKLEDSAMYFCASSADRAGGNEQFFGPGTRLTVL.

This clonotype was observed at least ten times. The genes are TRBV27 and TRBJ2-1; D is possibly TRBD2 (5 bases). The V gene lost 6 bases and the J gene lost 6 bases, with 21 bases spanning the gap. The CDR3 is 16 residues long. Germline CDR1 is MNHEY and CDR2 is SMNVEV (reference sequence). The DNA for the CDR3 is TGTGCCAGCAGCTCTCTCCGGGCTCGGGGTTCCAATGAGCAGTTCTTC. As protein: CASSSLRARGSNEQFF.

This clonotype was detected only a few times. The chain is built from TRBV12-3 or TRBV12-4 and TRBJ2-7; D perhaps matches TRBD2 (6 bases). This CDR3 has 14 amino acids. Trimming removed 7 bases at V and 2 bases at J, with 15 bases between. As DNA, the CDR3 is TGTGCCAGCACGTCTCGGGCGGGGACCTACGAGCAGTACTTC. Its protein product is CASTSRAGTYEQYF.